The next 21 T cell receptor beta chains were all read from a single sample in a study of siplizumab effects on memory and regulatory T cells. Measured with immunoSEQ multiplex PCR; TCRdb has only the in-frame clones, and not every one. The sample holds 99,000 or so clones, 93% seen once. Sequencing used CD4+ T cells sorted from blood. These receptors were collected from a human donor in good health.

J is TRBJ2-7 and V is TRBV7-6; perhaps TRBD2 as D (6 bases). Trimming pared 3 bases from V and 4 bases from J, leaving 28 bases between. The CDR3 is 19 amino acids. CDR1 is SGHVS, CDR2 FNYEAQ, per germline. DNA for the CDR3: TGTGCCAGCAGCTTGTACGAGTGGGCCGCGGGATCCCGGAAATACGAGCAGTACTTC. This translates into CASSLYEWAAGSRKYEQYF.

CDR3 nucleotide sequence: TGTGCCTGGAGTCTTGGACAGGGGAACACTGAAGCTTTCTTT. It yields the protein CAWSLGQGNTEAFF. This chain links TRBV30 with TRBJ1-1, with 8 bases aligning to TRBD1. This CDR3 has 14 amino acids. The ends lost 2 bases at V and 1 base at J; junction bases unmatched: 3. The germline gives CDR1 GTSNPN, CDR2 SVGIG (reference sequence).

The genes are TRBV7-9 and TRBJ2-1; 9 positions agree with TRBD2. Germline V gene lookup returns CDR1 SEHNR and CDR2 FQNEAQ (reference sequence). With 5 bases clipped from V and 2 bases from J, the junction kept 4 bases outside the gene matches. The CDR3 extends over 15 amino acids. The CDR3 sequence: CASSPSGRTYNEQFF. CDR3 sequence (DNA): TGTGCCAGCAGCCCCAGCGGGAGGACCTACAATGAGCAGTTCTTC.

This chain connects TRBV10-3 to TRBJ2-1, with D perhaps being TRBD1 or TRBD2 (5 bases each). There are 15 residues in the CDR3. V gave up 3 bases and J gave up 1 base, with 10 bases separating them. Germline V gene lookup returns CDR1 ENHRY and CDR2 SYGVKD. The chain's CDR3 is CAISEGTVSYNEQFF. The DNA for the CDR3 is TGTGCCATCAGTGAAGGGACGGTTTCCTACAATGAGCAGTTCTTC.

The CDR3 loop is CASSLAPAGAPPQHF. Here the CDR3 DNA reads TGTGCCAGCAGCTTAGCGCCGGCGGGGGCTCCACCCCAGCATTTT. The chain carries TRBV7-2 and TRBJ1-5; weak D call: TRBD1 (6 bases). The CDR3 covers 15 residues. The ends were cut back, 0 bases at V and 10 bases at J, with 16 bases in the middle. Germline V CDR1 and CDR2: SGHTA, FQGNSA.

This chain links TRBV7-2 with TRBJ2-2, with D unresolved. This CDR3 spans 13 amino acids. V lost 1 base and J lost 7, with 7 bases in between. Germline values: CDR1 SGHTA, CDR2 FQGNSA. The CDR3 sequence is CASSLGVYGELFF. The CDR3 region has the DNA TGTGCCAGCAGCTTAGGGGTTTACGGGGAGCTGTTTTTT.

The V gene is TRBV6-5, the J gene TRBJ1-1, with TRBD1 as a possible D gene (5 bases). The CDR3 totals 12 residues. Germline V gene lookup returns CDR1 MNHEY and CDR2 SVGAGI. Trimming stripped 6 bases from V and 5 bases from J, with 10 bases between. This CDR3 reads CASSETGTEAFF. In DNA, the CDR3 is TGTGCCAGCAGCGAAACAGGAACTGAAGCTTTCTTT.

The chain is built from TRBV29-1 and TRBJ2-7; 10 nucleotides align to TRBD1. The germline V gene has CDR1 SQVTM and CDR2 ANQGSEA. V was pared by 8 bases and J by 2 bases, with 3 bases of the junction left unmatched. This CDR3 has 12 residues. CDR3 sequence: CSYGTGAYEQYF. The CDR3 DNA is TGCAGCTACGGGACAGGGGCCTACGAGCAGTACTTC.

The chain carries TRBV7-3 and TRBJ1-1; D not certain. The CDR3 spans 13 residues. V was trimmed by 0 bases and J by 11 bases, leaving 13 bases between them. CDR1 SGHTA and CDR2 FQGTGA come from the germline V gene. This CDR3 reads CASSLTALNRAFF. As DNA, the CDR3 is TGTGCCAGCAGCTTAACGGCACTAAACCGGGCTTTCTTT.

J is TRBJ1-5 and V is TRBV6-5, with D unclear. Germline assignment: CDR1 MNHEY and CDR2 SVGAGI. Trimming left V 6 bases short and J 7 bases short, with 13 bases between. CDR3 length equals 13 residues. The CDR3 DNA follows: TGTGCCAGCAGCCGGGGATCGGGGCAGCCCCAGCATTTT. As protein: CASSRGSGQPQHF.

The rearrangement uses TRBV5-1 and TRBJ2-7; possible D gene TRBD2, 6 bases. Trimming took off 2 bases at V and 3 bases at J, with 12 bases between the two ends. Germline V lookup: CDR1 SGHRS, CDR2 YFSETQ. This CDR3 has 14 amino acids. CDR3 coding DNA: TGCGCCAGCAGCTTTAGCGGTATAAGCTACGAGCAGTACTTC. Translating it yields CASSFSGISYEQYF.

The chain carries TRBV5-6 and TRBJ1-2; TRBD1 might be the D (5 bases). Germline V gene data show CDR1 as SGHDT and CDR2 as YYEEEE. The CDR3 covers 16 residues. V lost 1 base, J lost 0 bases, and 13 bases lay in between. The CDR3 DNA reads TGTGCCAGCAGCTTGCCTTGGACGGACACTAACTATGGCTACACCTTC. The encoded protein is CASSLPWTDTNYGYTF.

A single count supports this clone. V and J are TRBV12-5 and TRBJ2-1; D is unresolved. Trimming took off 6 bases at V and 5 bases at J, with 8 bases between the two ends. The CDR3 totals 12 residues. Germline V gene data show CDR1 as LGHNT and CDR2 as FRNRAP. CDR3 sequence reads: CASGKRDNEQFF. CDR3 DNA: TGTGCTAGTGGAAAACGGGACAATGAGCAGTTCTTC. The full variable domain, rest sourced from reference TRBV12-5 and TRBJ2-1, is DARVTQTPRHKVTEMGQEVTMRCQPILGHNTVFWYRQTMMQGLELLAYFRNRAPLDDSGMPKDRFSAEMPDATLATLKIQPSEPRDSAVYFCASGKRDNEQFFGPGTRLTVL.

The chain couples TRBV10-3 to TRBJ1-2; 7 bases are shared with TRBD1. CDR3 length: 13 residues. The V gene's germline CDR1 is ENHRY and CDR2 SYGVKD. V was clipped by 8 bases and J by 5 bases; unmatched bases: 8. The CDR3 loop reads CAIDTGDQYGYTF. CDR3 bases: TGTGCCATCGATACAGGGGATCAATATGGCTACACCTTC.

This chain joins TRBV7-9 and TRBJ2-2, with no clear D. Looked up from germline, CDR1 is SEHNR and CDR2 is FQNEAQ (reference sequence). Trimming shortened V by 5 bases and J by 4 bases, and 14 bases separated the two germline ends. The CDR3 consists of 15 residues. CDR3 sequence reads: CASSPGIWGTGELFF. The CDR3 DNA follows: TGTGCCAGCAGCCCCGGTATATGGGGCACCGGGGAGCTGTTTTTT.

The chain joins TRBV12-5 to TRBJ2-3; TRBD2 agrees at 10 bases. CDR1 is LGHNT and CDR2 is FRNRAP in the germline V gene. Trimming removed 5 bases from V and 0 bases from J; junction bases left unmatched: 11. The CDR3 is made up of 18 amino acids. The CDR3 DNA reads as TGTGCTAGTGGTCTCCGACACCTTAGCGGGAGGAGCACAGATACGCAGTATTTT. This sequence encodes CASGLRHLSGRSTDTQYF.

This clone has just one count. This chain links TRBV11-3 with TRBJ1-2; D possibly corresponds to TRBD1 (6 bases). The CDR3 is 16 residues long. CDR1 is SGHNT, CDR2 YENEEA, per germline. The germline V and J ends were trimmed by 1 base and 1 base, with 13 bases remaining between them. The CDR3 is CASSLAPDSDNYGYTF. CDR3 nucleotides: TGTGCCAGCAGCTTAGCCCCGGACAGCGATAACTATGGCTACACCTTC. Variable domain in full (rest from reference TRBV11-3 and TRBJ1-2): EAGVVQSPRYKIIEKKQPVAFWCNPISGHNTLYWYLQNLGQGPELLIRYENEEAVDDSQLPKDRFSAERLKGVDSTLKIQPAELGDSAVYLCASSLAPDSDNYGYTFGSGTRLTVV.

This chain connects TRBV6-5 to TRBJ1-2; 7 bases are a match to TRBD1. The CDR3 totals 13 residues. Germline lookup yields CDR1 MNHEY and CDR2 SVGAGI. V gave up 6 bases and J gave up 8 bases; unmatched junction bases: 9. The CDR3 reads CASSLTGVRGYTF. The CDR3 bases are TGTGCCAGCAGCCTAACAGGGGTACGAGGCTACACCTTC.

V gene TRBV29-1 combines with J gene TRBJ1-4, with D perhaps TRBD1 (6 bases). CDR1 is SQVTM and CDR2 is ANQGSEA in the germline V gene. CDR3 length: 13 amino acids. The V gene lost 2 bases and the J gene lost 2 bases, with 6 bases spanning the gap. The CDR3 loop is CSVETGTNEKLFF. CDR3 DNA sequence: TGCAGCGTTGAAACAGGGACTAATGAAAAACTGTTTTTT. The full variable domain, with the rest looked up from reference TRBV29-1 and TRBJ1-4, is SAVISQKPSRDICQRGTSLTIQCQVDSQVTMMFWYRQQPGQSLTLIATANQGSEATYESGFVIDKFPISRPNLTFSTLTVSNMSPEDSSIYLCSVETGTNEKLFFGSGTQLSVL.

The chain uses TRBV6-6 and TRBJ1-4, with a possible D match to TRBD1 (6 bases). The CDR3 is 14 amino acids. The germline gives CDR1 MNHNY, CDR2 SVGAGI (reference sequence). V lost 7 bases and J 6 bases, leaving 15 bases between the germline ends. CDR3 residues: CASTLAGAYEKLFF. For the CDR3, the DNA is TGTGCCAGCACCCTCGCGGGGGCTTATGAAAAACTGTTTTTT.

V gene TRBV18 combines with J gene TRBJ1-1, with D unclear. Trimming took off 3 bases at V and 4 bases at J, with 12 bases between the two ends. This CDR3 is 14 amino acids long. The germline V gene has CDR1 KGHSH and CDR2 LQKENI. The CDR3 region has the DNA TGTGCCAGCTCACCCCCCTCACTGGGCACTGAAGCTTTCTTT. Residues: CASSPPSLGTEAFF.